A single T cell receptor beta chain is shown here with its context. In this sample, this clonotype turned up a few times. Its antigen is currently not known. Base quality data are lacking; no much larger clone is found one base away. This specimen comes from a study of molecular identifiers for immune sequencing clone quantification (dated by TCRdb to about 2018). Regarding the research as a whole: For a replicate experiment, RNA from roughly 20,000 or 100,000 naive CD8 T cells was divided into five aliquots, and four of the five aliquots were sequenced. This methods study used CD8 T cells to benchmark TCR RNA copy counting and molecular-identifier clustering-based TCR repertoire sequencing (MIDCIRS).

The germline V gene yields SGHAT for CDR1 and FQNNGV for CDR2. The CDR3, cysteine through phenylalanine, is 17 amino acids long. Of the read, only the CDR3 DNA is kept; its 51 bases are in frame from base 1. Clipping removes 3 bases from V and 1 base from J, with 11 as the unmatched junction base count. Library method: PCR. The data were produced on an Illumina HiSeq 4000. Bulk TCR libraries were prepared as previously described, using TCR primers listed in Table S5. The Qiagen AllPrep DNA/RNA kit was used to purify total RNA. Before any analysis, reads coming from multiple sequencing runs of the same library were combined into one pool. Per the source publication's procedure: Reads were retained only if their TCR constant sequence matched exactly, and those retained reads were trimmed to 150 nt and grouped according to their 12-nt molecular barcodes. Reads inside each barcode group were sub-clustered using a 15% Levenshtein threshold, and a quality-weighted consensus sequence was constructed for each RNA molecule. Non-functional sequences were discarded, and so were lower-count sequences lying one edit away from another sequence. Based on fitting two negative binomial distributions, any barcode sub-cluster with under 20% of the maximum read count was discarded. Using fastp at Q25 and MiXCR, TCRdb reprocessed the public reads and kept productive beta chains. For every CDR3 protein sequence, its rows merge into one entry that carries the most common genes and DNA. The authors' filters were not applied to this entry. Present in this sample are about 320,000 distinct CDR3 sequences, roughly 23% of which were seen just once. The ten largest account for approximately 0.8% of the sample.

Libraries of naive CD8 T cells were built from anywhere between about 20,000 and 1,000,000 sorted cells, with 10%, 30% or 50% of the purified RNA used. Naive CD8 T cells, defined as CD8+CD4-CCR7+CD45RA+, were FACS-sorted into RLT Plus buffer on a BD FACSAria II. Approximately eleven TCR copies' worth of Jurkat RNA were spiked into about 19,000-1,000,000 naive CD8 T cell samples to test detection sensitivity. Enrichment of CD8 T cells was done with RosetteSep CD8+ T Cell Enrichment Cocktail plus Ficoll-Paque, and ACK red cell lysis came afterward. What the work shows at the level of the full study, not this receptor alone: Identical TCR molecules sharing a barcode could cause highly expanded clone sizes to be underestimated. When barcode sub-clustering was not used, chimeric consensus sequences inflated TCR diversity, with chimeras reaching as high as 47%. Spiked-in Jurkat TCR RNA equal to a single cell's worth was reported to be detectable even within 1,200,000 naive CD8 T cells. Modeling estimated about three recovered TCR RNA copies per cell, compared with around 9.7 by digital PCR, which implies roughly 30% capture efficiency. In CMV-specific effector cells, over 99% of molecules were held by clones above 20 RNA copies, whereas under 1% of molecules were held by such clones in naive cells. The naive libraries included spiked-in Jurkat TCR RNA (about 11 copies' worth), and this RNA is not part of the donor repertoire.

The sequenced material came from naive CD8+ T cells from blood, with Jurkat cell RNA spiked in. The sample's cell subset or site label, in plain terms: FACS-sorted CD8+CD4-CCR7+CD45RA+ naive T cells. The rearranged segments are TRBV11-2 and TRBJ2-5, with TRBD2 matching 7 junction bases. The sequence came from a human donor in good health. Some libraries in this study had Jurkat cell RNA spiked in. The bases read TGTGCCAGCAGCTTGGCCCCTTACAGCGGGGCCCAAGAGACCCAGTACTTC. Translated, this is CASSLAPYSGAQETQYF.